This T cell receptor beta chain was sequenced in a study of T cell clones after liver transplantation. Study-level information: Timepoints were pre-transplant, pre-withdrawal, and after withdrawal was completed or failed.

The study, taken as a whole, reports: Donor-reactive sequences fell more than third party-reactive ones, suggesting partial deletion. Small, mixed patient groups and varying post-transplant times limit these conclusions. Rather than being deleted, graft donor-reactive T cells may have moved into the graft.

The data were produced by immunoSEQ multiplex PCR, yet TCRdb's version contains in-frame clones alone and is incomplete. The sample lists some 40,000 clones; around 84% were seen once. Details on this clone: Its cognate antigen is unknown.

The specimen was CD4+ T cells from blood, collected 24 months after liver transplant. This sequence was found in a human patient who received a liver transplant. Among the T cells, some may be from the graft donor.

The CDR3 bases are TGCGCCAGCTTACCCCCAGGGGGTCAATCCTACGAGCAGTACTTC. This sequence encodes CASLPPGGQSYEQYF. The chain uses TRBV5-1 and TRBJ2-7; 7 nucleotides line up with TRBD1. J was trimmed by 1 base and V by 7 bases; bases with no gene match: 11. The CDR3 is made up of 15 amino acids. CDR1 is SGHRS and CDR2 is YFSETQ in the germline V gene. The full variable domain, completed using reference TRBV5-1 and TRBJ2-7, is KAGVTQTPRYLIKTRGQQVTLSCSPISGHRSVSWYQQTPGQGLQFLFEYFSETQRNKGNFPGRFSGRQFSNSRSEMNVSTLELGDSALYLCASLPPGGQSYEQYFGPGTRLTVT.